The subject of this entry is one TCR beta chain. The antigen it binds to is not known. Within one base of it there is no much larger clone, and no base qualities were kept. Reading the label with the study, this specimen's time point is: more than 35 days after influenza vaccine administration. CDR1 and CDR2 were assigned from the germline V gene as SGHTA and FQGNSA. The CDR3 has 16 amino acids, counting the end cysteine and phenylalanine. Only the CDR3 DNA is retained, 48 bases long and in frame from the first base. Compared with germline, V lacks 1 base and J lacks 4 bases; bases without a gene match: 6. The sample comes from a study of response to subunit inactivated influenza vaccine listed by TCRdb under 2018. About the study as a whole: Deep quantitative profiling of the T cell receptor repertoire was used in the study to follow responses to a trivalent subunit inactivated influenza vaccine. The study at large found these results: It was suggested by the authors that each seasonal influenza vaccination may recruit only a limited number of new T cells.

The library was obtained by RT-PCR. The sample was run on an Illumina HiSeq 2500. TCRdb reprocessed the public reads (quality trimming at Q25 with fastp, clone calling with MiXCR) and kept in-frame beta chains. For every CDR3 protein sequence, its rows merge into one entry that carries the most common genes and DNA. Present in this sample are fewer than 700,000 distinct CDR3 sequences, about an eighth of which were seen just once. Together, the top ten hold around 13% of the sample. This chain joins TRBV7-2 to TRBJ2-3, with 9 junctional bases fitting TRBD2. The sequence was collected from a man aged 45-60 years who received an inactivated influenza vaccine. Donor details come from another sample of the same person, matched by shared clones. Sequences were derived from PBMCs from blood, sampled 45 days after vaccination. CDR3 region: CASSLVGLAGADTQYF. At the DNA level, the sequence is TGTGCCAGCAGCTTAGTAGGCTTAGCGGGAGCAGATACGCAGTATTTT.